This T cell receptor beta chain was recorded in a study of blood T cells in healthy people across ages (dated by TCRdb to 2015 to 2017). The study in broad terms: In model experiments, template switching captured about one uniquely barcoded TCR beta cDNA molecule for every two T cells. Age-related changes in TCR beta repertoire diversity were measured in the study by deep sequencing normalized with unique cDNA molecular identifiers. The donors were split into four age groups: young (average 16 years), middle-aged (roughly 39), aged (62) and long-lived (under 90). Donors of different ages were randomly distributed across sequencing lanes to avoid experimental bias. The study analyzed two additional independent replicas of 1 million unique cDNA reads from the same blood draw for two donors, one aged 18 to 29 and one aged 80 or older. Here is what the overall study found, with its caveats: A strong correlation was found between observed TCR beta diversity and the percentage of naive T cells measured by flow cytometry. Because the CMV infection status of the donors was unknown, age-related changes in expanded clonotypes may potentially have been confounded. Estimates of total diversity based on one million sequenced T cells were regarded as lower bounds and as underestimates. Compared with the aged group, the long-lived group had more naive CD4+ T cells, fewer expanded clones and increased TCR diversity, a pattern suggesting age selection. Because profiling used bulk unsorted PBMCs, naive and antigen-experienced compartments could not be compared conclusively. Observed TCR beta diversity per million T cells fell roughly linearly with age, and a significant reduction was already apparent by age about 38.

A few counts support this clonotype. What antigen it recognizes has not been identified. Base-call qualities are not available, and no considerably larger clone is one nucleotide away. The CDR3 measures 17 amino acids from cysteine to phenylalanine. Only CDR3 DNA remains: 51 bases, in frame from the first base. Clipping removes 6 bases from V and 7 bases from J, with 17 as the unmatched junction base count. Based on the germline V gene, the CDR1 and CDR2 sequences are SGHDT and YYEEEE. The donors were some 39 Caucasian individuals from Russia, aged 6 to 90 years, who were systemically healthy. Roughly 10 milliliters of peripheral blood were drawn from each donor into EDTA-treated Vacutainer tubes. Ficoll-Paque density-gradient centrifugation was used to isolate PBMCs, with at least 6 million per sample. Total RNA, at least 6 micrograms per sample, was extracted from PBMCs with Trizol reagent. For every donor, an aliquot of PBMCs went through flow cytometry to measure the percentages of naive CD45RAhigh/CD27high T cells.

Libraries were constructed by 5' RACE. Sequencing relied on an Illumina HiSeq 2500. A second PCR of roughly 6 to 11 cycles was run with a J-beta primer mix and a sample-barcoded 5' primer. A unique molecular identifier was introduced onto each TCR beta cDNA molecule by a template-switch 5' adaptor carrying 12 random nucleotides. Each sample yielded at least 2.5 million CDR3-containing paired-end reads. The Mint cDNA synthesis kit, primed by a TRBC-specific oligonucleotide, was used to synthesize first-strand cDNA from all RNA. Following uracil-DNA glycosylase treatment, all cDNA underwent a first 18-cycle PCR with the universal primers M1SS and BC2_uni_R. Per the original workflow: Normalization of each sample was performed by random selection of 1 million high-quality reads, each carrying a distinct molecular identifier. Reads sharing molecular identifiers were discarded rather than binned into consensus sequences. MiTCR, set to a Q25 quality threshold and the strictest error-elimination algorithm, was used for CDR3 identification, clonotype clustering and error correction. A nonparametric unseen species model with Euler transformation was used to estimate a lower bound on total TCR beta diversity. TCRdb reanalyzed the raw reads on its own, using fastp at Q25 for trimming and MiXCR for clone calling, and kept in-frame beta chains. One record per CDR3 amino acid sequence lists the most common genes and DNA. These V and J calls are TCRdb output, not the study's own analysis. This sample gives around 990,000 distinct CDR3 sequences in total; roughly two fifths of them show up just once. The ten most abundant clones make up less than 15% of the sample.

The chain couples TRBV5-6 to TRBJ2-1; TRBD1 agrees with 9 junctional bases. Sample: blood. The origin of this receptor is a man aged 18 to 30 in good health. The nucleotides are TGTGCCAGCATCCCTTTACTTCGGGACAGGGTCGGAAATGAGCAGTTCTTC. Its protein reads: CASIPLLRDRVGNEQFF.